The 19 T cell receptor beta chains given below trace back to one sample, sequenced in a study of control samples from healthy donors and cancer patients. Sequenced by immunoSEQ multiplex PCR; TCRdb stores in-frame clones only, minus some. The data hold around 150,000 clones, with around 90% observed a single time. The sequencing sample was made of blood. The receptors derive from a man under 40 in good health.

The chain is built from TRBV5-1 and TRBJ2-5; D unclear. CDR3 length equals 14 residues. Per the germline V gene, CDR1 is SGHRS and CDR2 is YFSETQ. Deletions cut 4 bases from V and 4 bases from J, with 14 bases between. The CDR3: CASSRNTQGETQYF. The CDR3 nucleotides read TGCGCCAGCAGCCGGAATACCCAAGGAGAGACCCAGTACTTC.

This sequence joins TRBV29-1 and TRBJ1-1; TRBD1 aligns across 9 bases. Germline lookup yields CDR1 SQVTM and CDR2 ANQGSEA. There are 14 residues in the CDR3. J lost 6 bases, V lost 5 bases, and 10 bases had no gene match. The CDR3: CSVRTGGSDPEAFF. CDR3 nucleotides: TGCAGCGTTCGTACAGGGGGCAGCGATCCTGAAGCTTTCTTT.

The chain couples TRBV5-6 to TRBJ2-7; D not resolved. This CDR3 comprises 13 residues. Trimming took 1 base from V and 0 from J, leaving 5 bases between them. The germline V gene encodes CDR1 SGHDT and CDR2 YYEEEE. The chain's CDR3 is CASSLRYSYEQYF. CDR3 DNA: TGTGCCAGCAGCTTGAGGTACTCCTACGAGCAGTACTTC.

The chain has TRBV10-3 and TRBJ1-1; 10 positions agree with TRBD1. Germline assignment: CDR1 ENHRY and CDR2 SYGVKD. J gave up 6 bases and V 10 bases, and 5 bases lay outside the gene matches. The CDR3 sequence is 12 residues long. As DNA, the CDR3 is TGTGCCAGCACCGGGACAGGGGCTGAAGCTTTCTTT. Encoded protein: CASTGTGAEAFF.

The J gene is TRBJ1-2, the V gene TRBV9; 7 nucleotides align to TRBD1. The V and J ends lost 4 bases and 4 bases, in that order; junction bases with no gene match: 13. The CDR3 runs to 16 residues. CDR1 SGDLS and CDR2 YYNGEE come from the germline V gene. The DNA for the CDR3 is TGTGCCAGCAGCTCCCGGGCCCAGGGGGGCCGCTATGGCTACACCTTC. Its protein is CASSSRAQGGRYGYTF. Supplemented by reference TRBV9 and TRBJ1-2, the full variable domain reads DSGVTQTPKHLITATGQRVTLRCSPRSGDLSVYWYQQSLDQGLQFLIQYYNGEERAKGNILERFSAQQFPDLHSELNLSSLELGDSALYFCASSSRAQGGRYGYTFGSGTRLTVV.

The CDR3 reads CASSFGLTTGELFF. CDR3 nucleotides: TGTGCCAGCAGCTTCGGACTCACCACCGGGGAGCTGTTTTTT. This chain joins TRBV14 and TRBJ2-2, with D tentatively TRBD2 (5 bases). The CDR3 loop spans 14 amino acids. V was trimmed by 5 bases and J by 4 bases, leaving 11 bases between them. CDR1 is SGHDN, CDR2 FVKESK, per germline.

The sample holds a few counts of this clone. The chain joins TRBV12-3 or TRBV12-4 to TRBJ1-1, with unresolved D. V lost 7 bases to trimming and J lost 4 bases, with 10 bases between them. The CDR3 covers 12 residues. The CDR3 coding sequence is TGTGCCAGCACGTCGGAGGTCACTGAAGCTTTCTTT. Translating gives CASTSEVTEAFF.

The CDR3 DNA follows: TGTGCCACCAGTGATGCATCCAGTCTGAGCGGGAGAGAGCAGTTCTTC. Its translation is CATSDASSLSGREQFF. The chain has TRBV24-1 and TRBJ2-1, with 8 bases fitting TRBD2. The germline gives CDR1 KGHDR, CDR2 SFDVKD. V gave up 3 bases and J gave up 10 bases; unmatched junction bases: 13. The CDR3 consists of 16 residues.

The genes are TRBV19 and TRBJ1-1; 9 nucleotides line up with TRBD1. The CDR3 contains 15 residues. Germline CDR1 and CDR2: LNHDA and SQIVND (reference sequence). Losses at the gene ends were 5 bases for V and 4 bases for J; bases not matched to a gene: 8. DNA for the CDR3: TGTGCCAGTAGTCCAATAGACAGGGGGATCACTGAAGCTTTCTTT. Amino acids: CASSPIDRGITEAFF. The whole variable domain, remainder taken from reference TRBV19 and TRBJ1-1, is DGGITQSPKYLFRKEGQNVTLSCEQNLNHDAMYWYRQDPGQGLRLIYYSQIVNDFQKGDIAEGYSVSREKKESFPLTVTSAQKNPTAFYLCASSPIDRGITEAFFGQGTRLTVV.

The chain has TRBV19 and TRBJ2-5; 8 nucleotides match TRBD1. This CDR3 is 13 amino acids long. CDR1 and CDR2 (germline): LNHDA, SQIVND (reference sequence). The J segment lost 7 bases and the V segment lost 9 bases, leaving 10 bases of the junction unmatched. CDR3 nucleotide sequence: TGTGCCAGCGACTCAGGGGGCGTTGGGACCCAGTACTTC. It codes for CASDSGGVGTQYF.

V usage is TRBV14 and J usage is TRBJ2-5; 12 bases are shared with TRBD2. V gave up 0 bases and J gave up 5 bases; unmatched junction bases: 4. Germline V gene sequence: CDR1 SGHDN, CDR2 FVKESK. The CDR3 is made up of 16 amino acids. The CDR3 is CASSQDETSGSETQYF. In DNA, the CDR3 is TGTGCCAGCAGCCAAGATGAGACTAGCGGGAGTGAGACCCAGTACTTC.

This clone showed up just once. J is TRBJ1-1 and V is TRBV28, with 7 bases fitting TRBD1. The CDR3 totals 14 residues. Germline assignment: CDR1 MDHEN and CDR2 SYDVKM. Unmatched junction bases numbered 11, after V lost 7 bases and J lost 6 bases. The CDR3 nucleotides are TGTGCCAGCAAATCAGGGGGGAGTCAAGCTGAAGCTTTCTTT. It translates to CASKSGGSQAEAFF. Combining the CDR3 with reference TRBV28 and TRBJ1-1 gives the whole variable domain DVKVTQSSRYLVKRTGEKVFLECVQDMDHENMFWYRQDPGLGLRLIYFSYDVKMKEKGDIPEGYSVSREKKERFSLILESASTNQTSMYLCASKSGGSQAEAFFGQGTRLTVV.

The V and J genes are TRBV4-1 and TRBJ1-2; D might be TRBD1 (5 bases). Between the trimmed V and J ends, which lost 1 base and 3 bases, there was a span of 21 bases. CDR1 is MGHRA, CDR2 YSYEKL, per germline. This CDR3 has 18 residues. In DNA, the CDR3 is TGCGCCAGCAGCCAAGTTAGGATTCTGGCAGGGCTTGACTATGGCTACACCTTC. It specifies CASSQVRILAGLDYGYTF.

The gene calls are TRBV15 and TRBJ1-5, with D perhaps TRBD1 (6 bases). Trimming removed 3 bases from V and 4 bases from J, with 10 bases in between. This CDR3 is built from 14 residues. Germline V gene lookup returns CDR1 LNHNV and CDR2 YYDKDF (reference sequence). This CDR3 is CATSRDSLNQPQHF. In nucleotides, the CDR3 is TGTGCCACCAGCAGGGACAGTTTGAATCAGCCCCAGCATTTT.

The chain has TRBV6-1 and TRBJ1-5, with a possible D match to TRBD1 (5 bases). Looked up from germline, CDR1 is MNHNS and CDR2 is SASEGT. The germline V and J ends were trimmed by 4 bases and 4 bases, with 17 bases remaining between them. The CDR3 runs 16 residues. The CDR3 coding sequence is TGTGCCAGCAGTGGAGGCCGGGGCCTTGCTAATCAGCCCCAGCATTTT. This codes for CASSGGRGLANQPQHF.

V and J are TRBV6-5 and TRBJ2-7, with a tentative D call TRBD2 (6 bases). Germline V gene lookup returns CDR1 MNHEY and CDR2 SVGAGI. CDR3 size: 14 residues. Trimming removed 4 bases at V and 6 bases at J, with 16 bases between. The CDR3 region is CASSFYSSGGEQYF. The CDR3 bases are TGTGCCAGCAGTTTCTACTCGTCCGGGGGCGAGCAGTACTTC.

The CDR3 spells CASSMITGLTEAFF. The CDR3 DNA reads TGTGCCAGCAGTATGATTACAGGGTTGACTGAAGCTTTCTTT. The chain links TRBV6-5 to TRBJ1-1; D may be TRBD1 (6 bases). Germline V gene lookup returns CDR1 MNHEY and CDR2 SVGAGI. Trimming cost V 5 bases and J 5 bases, with 15 bases left between them. The CDR3 spans 14 residues.

About this clone: Distinct nucleotide sequences in the sample also encode this CDR3. This chain uses TRBV5-1 with TRBJ1-1; D remains ambiguous. V dropped 1 base and J dropped 1 base, with 5 bases sitting between them. CDR1 is SGHRS, CDR2 YFSETQ, per germline. The CDR3 has 13 amino acids. CDR3 loop: CASSLTANTEAFF. CDR3 DNA sequence: TGCGCCAGCAGCTTGACAGCGAACACTGAAGCTTTCTTT. Full variable domain (remainder filled in from reference TRBV5-1 and TRBJ1-1): KAGVTQTPRYLIKTRGQQVTLSCSPISGHRSVSWYQQTPGQGLQFLFEYFSETQRNKGNFPGRFSGRQFSNSRSEMNVSTLELGDSALYLCASSLTANTEAFFGQGTRLTVV.

The V gene is TRBV7-2, the J gene TRBJ1-1, with D uncertain. Germline loops: CDR1 SGHTA, CDR2 FQGNSA. The CDR3 is made up of 14 amino acids. The germline V and J ends were trimmed by 1 base and 5 bases, with 11 bases remaining between them. The CDR3 nucleotides read TGTGCCAGCAGCTTAGTCGGGGTTTCGACTGAAGCTTTCTTT. This gives the protein CASSLVGVSTEAFF.